This T cell receptor beta chain was sequenced in a study of T cell responses to AZD1222 COVID-19 vaccine. Libraries were prepared by immunoSEQ multiplex PCR; TCRdb keeps only in-frame clonotypes and omits some of them. The sample shows approximately 190,000 clones, about 87% of them seen only once. In its sample, this clone was seen once. What it binds is unknown. Trimming cost V 1 base and J 2 bases, with 12 bases left between them. This CDR3 comprises 16 residues. Germline V gene lookup returns CDR1 MGHRA and CDR2 YSYEKL. Study-wide results and caveats: There were vaccine-associated CD4 TCRs across spike, dominant at 160-218 and 743-854. Sampled repertoires all dated from after the peak T cell response.

The sequenced sample was peripheral blood, obtained on day 0 of MenACWY control vaccination. The clonotype comes from an adult in good health. The chain joins TRBV4-1 to TRBJ2-1; D remains unclear. The CDR3 nucleotides read TGCGCCAGCAGCCAAGTTCTGAACAGCCCCTACAATGAGCAGTTCTTC. Its translation is CASSQVLNSPYNEQFF.